This T cell receptor (beta chain) was retrieved from a study of CD8 T cells in Susac syndrome. V shed 5 bases and J 5 bases; nucleotides not matched to a gene: 11. The germline V gene has CDR1 SGHVS and CDR2 FQNEAQ. There are 16 residues in the CDR3. The healthy controls were matched to patients by age and sex. While CD8+ and CD4+ T cells were isolated negatively, TEMRA cells were enriched by FACS. With random hexamers, 0.5 to 1 ug RNA was reverse transcribed. MiXCR, applied by TCRdb to the immunoSEQ multiplex PCR reads, yields one record per CDR3 protein. Of 140,000 or so distinct CDR3 sequences listed, approximately 94% were seen once; the top ten hold over 0.07%.

This clonotype originated in a human donor in good health. The sequenced sample consisted of CD4+ T cells from PBMCs. V usage is TRBV7-8 and J usage is TRBJ2-2; 7 nucleotides line up with TRBD1. The CDR3 region is CASSVQGWSGTGELFF. DNA for the CDR3: TGTGCCAGCAGCGTACAGGGGTGGAGTGGGACCGGGGAGCTGTTTTTT.